Listed below are T cell receptor beta chains from one sample, sequenced in a study of cytotoxic CD8 clonotypes in ibrutinib-treated CLL. Repertoires were generated with immunoSEQ multiplex PCR, while TCRdb's copy carries only in-frame clones and drops some. The repertoire holds about 130,000 clones, with approximately 85% as singletons. The starting material was PBMCs, obtained after 24 months of ibrutinib treatment. Every receptor here comes from a human donor with chronic lymphocytic leukemia. Both conserved end residues are part of each CDR3.

v_gene	j_gene	CDR3aa
TRBV7-2	TRBJ1-2	CASSSRQGAVYGYTF
TRBV6-5	TRBJ2-1	CASSYSQMASYNEQFF
TRBV9	TRBJ1-6	CASSVEGGQGSPLHF
TRBV10-3	TRBJ1-1	CAISAKSGMNTEAFF
TRBV15	TRBJ2-5	CATSRDRGLGGRETQYF
TRBV5-5	TRBJ2-3	CASSPWVTDTQYF
TRBV6-9	TRBJ2-1	CASSPRKFF
TRBV21-1	TRBJ2-7	CASRDHSYEQYF
TRBV7-6	TRBJ1-3	CASSFTTGVAGNTIYF
TRBV7-9	TRBJ2-7	CASSRLATPSEQYF
TRBV19	TRBJ2-2	CASSIRAPGELFF
TRBV19	TRBJ1-5	CASGGTGRQPQHF
TRBV28	TRBJ2-2	CASSLWKWENTGELFF
TRBV7-2	TRBJ2-7	CASSPNSGRSSYEQYF
TRBV2	TRBJ1-2	CASIRGAENYGYTF
TRBV4-1	TRBJ1-2	CASSQERDVNLYGYTF